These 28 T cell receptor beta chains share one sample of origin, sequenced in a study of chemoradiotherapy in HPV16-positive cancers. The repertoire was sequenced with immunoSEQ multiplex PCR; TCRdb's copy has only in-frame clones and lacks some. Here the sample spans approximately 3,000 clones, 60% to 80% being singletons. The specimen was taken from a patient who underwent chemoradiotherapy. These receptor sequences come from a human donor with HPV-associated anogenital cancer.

Here the CDR3 reads CASSPKRREGLLTDTQYF. CDR3 coding DNA: TGTGCCAGCAGCCCTAAGCGGCGGGAGGGATTATTAACAGATACGCAGTATTTT. The chain uses TRBV5-5 and TRBJ2-3; TRBD2 aligns across 9 bases. Germline V gene data show CDR1 as SGHKS and CDR2 as YYEKEE (reference sequence). The CDR3 length is 18 residues. V shed 4 bases, J shed 3 bases, and the junction held 15 bases outside the gene matches.

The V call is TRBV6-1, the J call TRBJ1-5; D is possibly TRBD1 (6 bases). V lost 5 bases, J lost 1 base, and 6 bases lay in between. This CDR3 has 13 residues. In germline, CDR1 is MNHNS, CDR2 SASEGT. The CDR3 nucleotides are TGTGCCAGCAGTCAGGGGAGCAATCAGCCCCAGCATTTT. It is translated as CASSQGSNQPQHF.

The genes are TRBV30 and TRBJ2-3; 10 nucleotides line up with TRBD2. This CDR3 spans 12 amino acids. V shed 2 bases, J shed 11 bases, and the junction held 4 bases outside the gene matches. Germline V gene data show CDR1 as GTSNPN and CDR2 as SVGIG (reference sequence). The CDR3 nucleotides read TGTGCCTGGAGTCCTCGGACTAGCGGGCAGTATTTT. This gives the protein CAWSPRTSGQYF.

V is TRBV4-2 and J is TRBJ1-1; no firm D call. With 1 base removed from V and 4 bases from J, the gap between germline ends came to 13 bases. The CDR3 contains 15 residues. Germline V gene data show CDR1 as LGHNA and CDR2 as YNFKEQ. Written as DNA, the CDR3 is TGTGCCAGCAGCCAAGTCCCGGCTGCACCCACTGAAGCTTTCTTT. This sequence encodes CASSQVPAAPTEAFF.

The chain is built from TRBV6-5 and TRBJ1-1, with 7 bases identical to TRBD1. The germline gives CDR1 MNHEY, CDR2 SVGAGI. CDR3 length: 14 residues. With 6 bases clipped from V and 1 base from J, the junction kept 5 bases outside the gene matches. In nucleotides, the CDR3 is TGTGCCAGCAGACAGAGGACAGGGAACACTGAAGCTTTCTTT. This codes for CASRQRTGNTEAFF.

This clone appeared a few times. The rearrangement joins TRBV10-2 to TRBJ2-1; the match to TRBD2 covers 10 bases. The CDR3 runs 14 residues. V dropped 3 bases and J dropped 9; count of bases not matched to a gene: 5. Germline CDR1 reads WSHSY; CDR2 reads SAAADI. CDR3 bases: TGCGCCAGCAGTGACTTCGGGACTAGCGTTGAGCAGTTCTTC. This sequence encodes CASSDFGTSVEQFF.

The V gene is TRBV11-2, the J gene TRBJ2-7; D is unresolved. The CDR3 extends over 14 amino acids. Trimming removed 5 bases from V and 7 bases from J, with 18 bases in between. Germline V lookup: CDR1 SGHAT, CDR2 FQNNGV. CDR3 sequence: CASSARTQAREQYF. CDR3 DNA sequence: TGTGCCAGCAGCGCTAGGACCCAAGCGAGGGAGCAGTACTTC.

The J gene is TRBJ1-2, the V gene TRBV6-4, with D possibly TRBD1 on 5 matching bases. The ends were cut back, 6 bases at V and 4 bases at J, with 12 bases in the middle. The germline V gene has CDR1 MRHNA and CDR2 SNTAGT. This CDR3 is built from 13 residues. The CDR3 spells CASSSEQGYGYTF. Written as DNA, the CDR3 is TGTGCCAGCAGCTCCGAGCAGGGCTATGGCTACACCTTC.

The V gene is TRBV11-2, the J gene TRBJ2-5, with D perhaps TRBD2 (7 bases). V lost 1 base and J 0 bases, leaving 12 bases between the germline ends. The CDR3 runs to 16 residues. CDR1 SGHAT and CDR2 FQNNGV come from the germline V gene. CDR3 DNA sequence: TGTGCCAGCAGCTTAGTAGGGGGGGGTAACCAAGAGACCCAGTACTTC. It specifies CASSLVGGGNQETQYF.

CDR3 sequence (DNA): TGTGCCAGCAGCCGTGCAGGGAGGGAATATGGCTACACCTTC. This sequence encodes CASSRAGREYGYTF. The gene calls are TRBV11-2 and TRBJ1-2; possible D gene TRBD1, 5 bases. CDR3 size: 14 residues. Germline loops: CDR1 SGHAT, CDR2 FQNNGV. V lost 5 bases and J 5 bases, leaving 15 bases between the germline ends.

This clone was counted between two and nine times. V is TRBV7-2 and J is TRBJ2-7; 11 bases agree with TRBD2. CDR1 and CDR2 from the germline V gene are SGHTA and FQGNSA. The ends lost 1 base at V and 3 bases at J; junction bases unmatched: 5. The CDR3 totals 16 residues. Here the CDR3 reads CASSLEGSGRVYEQYF. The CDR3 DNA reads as TGTGCCAGCAGCTTAGAAGGTAGCGGGAGGGTCTACGAGCAGTACTTC. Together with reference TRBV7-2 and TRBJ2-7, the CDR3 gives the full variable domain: GAGVSQSPSNKVTEKGKDVELRCDPISGHTALYWYRQSLGQGLEFLIYFQGNSAPDKSGLPSDRFSAERTGGSVSTLTIQRTQQEDSAVYLCASSLEGSGRVYEQYFGPGTRLTVT.

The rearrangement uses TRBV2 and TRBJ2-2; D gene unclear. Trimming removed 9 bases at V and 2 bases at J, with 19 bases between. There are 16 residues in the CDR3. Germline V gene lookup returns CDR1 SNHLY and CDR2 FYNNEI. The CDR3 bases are TGTGCCAGGTCTACCCAAGGTGGATTAAACACCGGGGAGCTGTTTTTT. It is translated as CARSTQGGLNTGELFF.

The CDR3 DNA sequence: TGTGCCAGCAGTTCACAGGTCGAAAAACTGTTTTTT. This codes for CASSSQVEKLFF. This rearrangement joins TRBV28 to TRBJ1-4; D possibly corresponds to TRBD1 (5 bases). V was shortened by 4 bases and J by 8 bases, with 8 bases between the two germline ends. The V gene's germline CDR1 is MDHEN and CDR2 SYDVKM. The CDR3 spans 12 residues.

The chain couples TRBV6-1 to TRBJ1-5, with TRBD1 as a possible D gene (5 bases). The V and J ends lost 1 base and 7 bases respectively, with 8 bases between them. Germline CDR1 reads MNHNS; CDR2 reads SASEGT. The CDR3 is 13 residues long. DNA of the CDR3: TGTGCCAGCAGTGAAGGCAAGGGGCAGCCCCAGCATTTT. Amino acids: CASSEGKGQPQHF.

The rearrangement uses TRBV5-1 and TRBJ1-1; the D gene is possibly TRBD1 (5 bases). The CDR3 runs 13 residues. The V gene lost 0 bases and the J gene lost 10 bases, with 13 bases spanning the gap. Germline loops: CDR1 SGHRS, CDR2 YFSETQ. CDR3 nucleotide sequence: TGCGCCAGCAGCTTGGAAGCAGGGACGAGAGCTTTCTTT. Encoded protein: CASSLEAGTRAFF.

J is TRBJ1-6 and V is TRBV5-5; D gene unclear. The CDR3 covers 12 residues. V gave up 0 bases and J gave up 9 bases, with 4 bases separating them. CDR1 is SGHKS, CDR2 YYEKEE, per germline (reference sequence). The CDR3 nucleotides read TGTGCCAGCAGCTTGGGTGGTTCACCCCTCCACTTT. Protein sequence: CASSLGGSPLHF.

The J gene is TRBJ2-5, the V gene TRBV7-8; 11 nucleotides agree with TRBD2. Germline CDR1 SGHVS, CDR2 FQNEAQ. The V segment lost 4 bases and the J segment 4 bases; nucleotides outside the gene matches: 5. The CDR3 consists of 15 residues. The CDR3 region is CASSSLAGGLETQYF. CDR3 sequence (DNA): TGTGCCAGCAGCTCTCTAGCGGGGGGCCTAGAGACCCAGTACTTC.

The CDR3 DNA follows: TGTGCCATCAGCCCGAGGGGGGAAACGAACACCGGGGAGCTGTTTTTT. Protein product: CAISPRGETNTGELFF. V and J are TRBV10-3 and TRBJ2-2, with D possibly called TRBD1 or TRBD2 (6 bases each). Germline V CDR1 and CDR2: ENHRY, SYGVKD. Trimming removed 6 bases from V and 0 bases from J, with 14 bases in between. CDR3 length: 16 amino acids.

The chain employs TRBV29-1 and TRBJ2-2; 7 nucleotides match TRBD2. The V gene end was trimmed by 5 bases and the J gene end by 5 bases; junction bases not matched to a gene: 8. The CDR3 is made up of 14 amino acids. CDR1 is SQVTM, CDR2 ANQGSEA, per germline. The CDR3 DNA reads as TGCAGCGTTCTTGGACTAGGTCAGACCGGGGAGCTGTTTTTT. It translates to CSVLGLGQTGELFF.

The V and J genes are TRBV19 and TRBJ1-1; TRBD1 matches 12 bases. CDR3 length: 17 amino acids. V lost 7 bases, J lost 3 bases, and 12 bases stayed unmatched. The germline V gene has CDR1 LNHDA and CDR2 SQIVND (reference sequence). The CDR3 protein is CASKFPGTGGLYTEAFF. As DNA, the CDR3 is TGTGCCAGTAAATTCCCCGGGACAGGGGGCTTGTACACTGAAGCTTTCTTT. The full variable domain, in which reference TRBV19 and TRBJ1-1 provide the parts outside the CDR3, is DGGITQSPKYLFRKEGQNVTLSCEQNLNHDAMYWYRQDPGQGLRLIYYSQIVNDFQKGDIAEGYSVSREKKESFPLTVTSAQKNPTAFYLCASKFPGTGGLYTEAFFGQGTRLTVV.

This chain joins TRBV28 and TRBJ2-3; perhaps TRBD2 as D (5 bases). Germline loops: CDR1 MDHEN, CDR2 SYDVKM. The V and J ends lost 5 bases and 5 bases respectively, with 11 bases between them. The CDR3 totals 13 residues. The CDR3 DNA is TGTGCCAGCAGTCCTAGGGAGTTAGATACGCAGTATTTT. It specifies CASSPRELDTQYF.

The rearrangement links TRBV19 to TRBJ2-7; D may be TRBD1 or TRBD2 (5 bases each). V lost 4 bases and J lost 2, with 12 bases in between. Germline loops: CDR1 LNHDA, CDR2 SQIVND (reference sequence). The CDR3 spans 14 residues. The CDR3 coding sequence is TGTGCCAGTAGTAGTGGGGGTCCGGCCTACGAGCAGTACTTC. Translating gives CASSSGGPAYEQYF. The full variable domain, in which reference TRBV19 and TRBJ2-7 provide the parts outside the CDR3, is DGGITQSPKYLFRKEGQNVTLSCEQNLNHDAMYWYRQDPGQGLRLIYYSQIVNDFQKGDIAEGYSVSREKKESFPLTVTSAQKNPTAFYLCASSSGGPAYEQYFGPGTRLTVT.

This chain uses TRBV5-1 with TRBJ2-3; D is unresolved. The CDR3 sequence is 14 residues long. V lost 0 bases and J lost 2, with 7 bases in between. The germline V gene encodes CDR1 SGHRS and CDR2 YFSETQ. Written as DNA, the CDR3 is TGCGCCAGCAGCTTGGTTGTGCCCACAGATACGCAGTATTTT. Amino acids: CASSLVVPTDTQYF.

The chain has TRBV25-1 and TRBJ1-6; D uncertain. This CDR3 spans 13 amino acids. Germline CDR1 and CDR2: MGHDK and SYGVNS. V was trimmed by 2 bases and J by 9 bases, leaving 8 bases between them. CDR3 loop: CASSEEALSPLHF. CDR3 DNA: TGTGCCAGCAGTGAAGAGGCGCTTTCACCCCTCCACTTT.

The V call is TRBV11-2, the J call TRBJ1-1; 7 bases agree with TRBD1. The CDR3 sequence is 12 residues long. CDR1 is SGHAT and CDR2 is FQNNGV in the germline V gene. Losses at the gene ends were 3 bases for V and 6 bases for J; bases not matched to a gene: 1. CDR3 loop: CASSFQGAEAFF. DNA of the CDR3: TGTGCCAGCAGCTTCCAGGGGGCTGAAGCTTTCTTT.

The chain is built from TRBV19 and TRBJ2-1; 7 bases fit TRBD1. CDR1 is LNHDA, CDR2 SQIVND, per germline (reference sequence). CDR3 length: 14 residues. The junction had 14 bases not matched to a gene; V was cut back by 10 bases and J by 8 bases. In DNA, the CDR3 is TGTGCCACCGGAGACAGGGCTATAGTCGATGAGCAGTTCTTC. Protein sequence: CATGDRAIVDEQFF.

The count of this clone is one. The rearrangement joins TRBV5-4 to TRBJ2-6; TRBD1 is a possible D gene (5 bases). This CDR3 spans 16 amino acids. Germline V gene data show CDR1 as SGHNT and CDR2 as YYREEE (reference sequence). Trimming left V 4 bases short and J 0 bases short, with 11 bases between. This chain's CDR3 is CASSPLRDSGANVLTF. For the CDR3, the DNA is TGTGCCAGCAGCCCTCTCAGGGACTCTGGGGCCAACGTCCTGACTTTC.

In DNA, the CDR3 is TGTGCCAGCAGCTTATATCAGGGTACTAATGAAAAACTGTTTTTT. It encodes CASSLYQGTNEKLFF. V usage is TRBV7-9 and J usage is TRBJ1-4, with a possible D match to TRBD1 (5 bases). This CDR3 is 15 amino acids long. Between the trimmed V and J ends, which lost 2 bases and 2 bases, there was a span of 9 bases. Germline lookup yields CDR1 SEHNR and CDR2 FQNEAQ (reference sequence).